This TCR beta chain appears in the sequencing data of a study of T cell responses to AZD1222 COVID-19 vaccine (dated by TCRdb to the early 2020s). A note on the overall study: AZD1222 recipients given second doses at about 4 weeks or at about 12 weeks were pooled, since spike-specific TCR depth and breadth were not found to differ between the two schedules. A total of 240 or so trial participants underwent TCR sequencing, of whom some 200 had received two doses of AZD1222 and around 26 had received two doses of the MenACWY control vaccine. Enrollment into the trials was organized by age into subgroups of 18-55, 56-69 and 70-plus years, and those subgroups contained about 160, 30 and 59 TCR-sequenced participants, respectively.

Explained via the paper, the time point label denotes: baseline before first vaccination. Vaccinee samples were obtained from the UK trials COV001 and COV002, which included a single-blind randomized controlled phase 2/3 trial of AZD1222 (ChAdOx1 nCoV-19) in healthy adults. For TCRbeta chain sequencing, PBMC samples from trial participants were taken at day 0 and at day 28 after the second dose. The CDR3 regions of human TCRbeta chains were analyzed by immunosequencing. Per the authors' processing: Repertoire TCRs were checked for matches against a reference library of SARS-CoV-2-specific TCRs that had been generated using the MIRA antigen-specificity platform. Breadth was defined as the fraction of unique TCRs that were SARS-CoV-2-associated, and depth was defined as the fraction of total T cells that were SARS-CoV-2-associated. Using the MIRA data, each spike-specific TCR was assigned both to the spike region to which the TCR was reactive and to a CD4 or CD8 class. Log10-transformed breadth and depth values were compared by one-way ANOVA with Sidak's multiple comparisons tests. The table comes from immuneACCESS by way of TCRdb, which keeps in-frame sequences with V and J called. Part of the clones is missing from these tables; in studies checked, under half for an unresolved V gene and the rest for unknown reasons. The DNA gave D and trimming, while V, J and clone size come from that table. This sample is represented by around 160,000 clones; 88% of them were singletons. The ten largest make up around 6% of the sample.

CDR1 and CDR2, per the germline V gene (reference sequence), are LNHDA and SQIVND. V was cut back by 4 bases and J by 4 bases, leaving a gap of 13 bases between them. From the cysteine up to the phenylalanine, the CDR3 has a length of 14 residues. Kept here is only the CDR3 DNA, which spans 42 bases and is read in frame from base 1. Study-wide findings and limitations: No day 14 peak-response samples were available, so repertoires were characterized only after the peak T cell response. Reportedly, close to half of the unique spike-specific TCRs recognized epitopes lying outside the regions that are mutated in the B.1.351 and B.1.1.7 variants. In the small 56-69-year group, the increase in depth fell short of significance, most likely because of low power. After two AZD1222 doses, spike-specific TCR breadth and depth were significantly higher than at day 0 and than in MenACWY recipients. Conclusions about previously exposed vaccinees are limited because only 6 or 7 AZD1222 recipients were SARS-CoV-2 seropositive at baseline. The whole spike protein was spanned by vaccine-associated CD4 TCRs, and dominant responses were seen in regions 160-218 and 743-854. Participants were mostly white British and included more females than males, and it was suggested by the authors that clonal diversity may have been underestimated.

To note about this clone: Its antigen specificity is not known. No base quality values were provided; no much bigger clone lies one nucleotide off.

The V and J genes are TRBV19 and TRBJ2-5; too little of a D gene remains to name it. This specimen consisted of peripheral blood, obtained on day 0 of AZD1222 vaccination. The receptor was derived from an adult in good health. The DNA reads as follows: TGTGCCAGTAGTACACGGACGGGCCGAGAGACCCAGTACTTC. This encodes CASSTRTGRETQYF.